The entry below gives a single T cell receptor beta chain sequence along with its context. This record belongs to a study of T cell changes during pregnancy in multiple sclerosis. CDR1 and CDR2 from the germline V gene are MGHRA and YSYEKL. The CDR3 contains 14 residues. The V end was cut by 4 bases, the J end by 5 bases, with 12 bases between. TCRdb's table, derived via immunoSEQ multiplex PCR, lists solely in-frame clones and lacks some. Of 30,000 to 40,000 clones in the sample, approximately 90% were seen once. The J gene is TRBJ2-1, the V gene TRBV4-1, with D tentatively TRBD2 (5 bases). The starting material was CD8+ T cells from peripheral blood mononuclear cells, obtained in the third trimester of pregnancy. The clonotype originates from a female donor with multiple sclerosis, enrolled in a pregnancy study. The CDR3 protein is CASSRKHGNNEQFF. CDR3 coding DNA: TGCGCCAGCAGCCGAAAACACGGGAACAATGAGCAGTTCTTC.